This TCR beta chain derives from a study of shared clonotypes between healthy human individuals. This clone was observed a handful of times. Its antigen remains unidentified. For sorted subsets, roughly 200 ng DNA per replicate equaled roughly 29,000 T cell genomes. The data were produced by immunoSEQ multiplex PCR, yet TCRdb's version contains in-frame clones alone and is incomplete. This sample yields more than 2,000,000 clones, of which 85% to 95% are seen a single time; 0.39% belongs to the top ten. Regarding the study as a whole: Shared across several donors were roughly 5.3% of the naive CD4 clonotypes. Depth of sequencing was expected to influence donor clonotype sharing. The donor pool, a small one, limited the genetic and exposure-history diversity represented.

Unmatched junction bases numbered 3, after V lost 3 bases and J lost 4 bases. Germline V gives CDR1 SGHNT, CDR2 YYREEE (reference sequence). This CDR3 contains 14 residues. The chain employs TRBV5-4 and TRBJ1-2; 10 bases fit TRBD1. The receptor comes from a man aged 18-30 years in good health. Some clones in this sample may be carry-over from other donors' samples. Input material: naive CD4+ T cells from PBMCs. The subset is: CD45RA+ positively selected. CDR3 region: CASSYRDRGYGYTF. DNA for the CDR3: TGTGCCAGCAGCTACCGGGACAGGGGCTATGGCTACACCTTC.